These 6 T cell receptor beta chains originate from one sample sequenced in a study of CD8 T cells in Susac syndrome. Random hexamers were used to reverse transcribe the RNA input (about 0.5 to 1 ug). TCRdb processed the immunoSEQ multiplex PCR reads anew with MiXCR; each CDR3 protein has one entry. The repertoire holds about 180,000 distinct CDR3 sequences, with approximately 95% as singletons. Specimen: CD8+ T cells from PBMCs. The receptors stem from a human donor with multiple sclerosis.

This chain's CDR3 is CASSDDRAYEQYF. In DNA form, the CDR3 reads TGTGCCAGCAGCGACGACAGGGCCTACGAGCAGTACTTC. The rearrangement joins TRBV7-9 to TRBJ2-7, with 7 nucleotides matching TRBD1. The CDR3 is made up of 13 amino acids. Trimming took 5 bases from V and 2 from J; bases not matched to a gene: 3. Germline assignment: CDR1 SEHNR and CDR2 FQNEAQ (reference sequence).

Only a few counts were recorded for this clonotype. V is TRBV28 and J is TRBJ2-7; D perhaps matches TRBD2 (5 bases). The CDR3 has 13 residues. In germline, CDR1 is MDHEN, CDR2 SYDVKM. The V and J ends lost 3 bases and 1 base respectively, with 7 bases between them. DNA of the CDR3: TGTGCCAGCAGTTTGAGGGAGTCCTACGAGCAGTACTTC. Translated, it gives CASSLRESYEQYF.

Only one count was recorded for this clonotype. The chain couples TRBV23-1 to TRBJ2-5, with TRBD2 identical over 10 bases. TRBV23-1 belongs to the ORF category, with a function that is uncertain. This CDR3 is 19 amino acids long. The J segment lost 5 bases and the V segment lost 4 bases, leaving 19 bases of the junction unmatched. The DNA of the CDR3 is TGCGCCAGCAGTCCCCCTCGAGGGTTTCCTAGCGGGAGATTGGAGACCCAGTACTTC. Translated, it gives CASSPPRGFPSGRLETQYF.

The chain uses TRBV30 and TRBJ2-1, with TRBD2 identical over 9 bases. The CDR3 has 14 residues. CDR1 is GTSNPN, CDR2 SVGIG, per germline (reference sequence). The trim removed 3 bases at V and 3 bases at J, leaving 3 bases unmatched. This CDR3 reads CAWSATSGYNEQFF. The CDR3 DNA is TGTGCCTGGAGCGCGACTAGCGGCTACAATGAGCAGTTCTTC.

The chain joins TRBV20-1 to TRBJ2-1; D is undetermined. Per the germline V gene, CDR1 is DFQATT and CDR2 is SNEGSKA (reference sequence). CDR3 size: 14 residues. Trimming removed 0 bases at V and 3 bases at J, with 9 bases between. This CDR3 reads CSARDGKYYNEQFF. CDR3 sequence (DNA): TGCAGTGCTAGAGATGGCAAGTACTACAATGAGCAGTTCTTC.

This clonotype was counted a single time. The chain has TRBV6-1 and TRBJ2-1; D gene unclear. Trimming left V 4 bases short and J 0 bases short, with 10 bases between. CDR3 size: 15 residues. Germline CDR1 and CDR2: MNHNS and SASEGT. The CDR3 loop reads CASSVDFSSYNEQFF. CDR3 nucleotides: TGTGCCAGCAGTGTTGACTTCTCCTCCTACAATGAGCAGTTCTTC.